One sample yielded the 10 T cell receptor beta chains listed below, sequenced in a study of blood T cell repertoires in COVID-19. Clones were read by immunoSEQ multiplex PCR, and TCRdb kept only the in-frame ones, dropping some. The data hold roughly 200,000 clones, with roughly 81% observed a single time. Sample: peripheral blood. These receptors were taken from a woman in her thirties or forties with COVID-19, enrolled during active disease.

The chain is built from TRBV29-1 and TRBJ1-1; D uncertain. The CDR3 extends over 11 amino acids. V was pared by 4 bases and J by 2 bases, with 5 bases between. Germline V gives CDR1 SQVTM, CDR2 ANQGSEA. The CDR3, as DNA: TGCAGCGTTGTCCAAAACACTGAAGCTTTCTTT. It codes for CSVVQNTEAFF.

The chain employs TRBV7-2 and TRBJ2-1; a weak D match, TRBD2 (6 bases). Trimming took off 4 bases at V and 3 bases at J, with 13 bases between the two ends. The V gene's germline CDR1 is SGHTA and CDR2 FQGNSA. CDR3 length: 15 residues. Written as DNA, the CDR3 is TGTGCCAGCAGCTACTATAGCGGAAGCTACAATGAGCAGTTCTTC. This gives the protein CASSYYSGSYNEQFF.

V gene TRBV2 combines with J gene TRBJ2-3; weak D call: TRBD1 (6 bases). Germline V gives CDR1 SNHLY, CDR2 FYNNEI. Trimming removed 6 bases from V and 2 bases from J, with 18 bases in between. There are 16 residues in the CDR3. The chain's CDR3 is CASSHDRSLSTDTQYF. The CDR3 coding sequence is TGTGCCAGCAGCCACGACAGGAGCCTTTCCACAGATACGCAGTATTTT.

The chain couples TRBV1 to TRBJ2-5; the table's D call, TRBD1, was not checked against the DNA. TRBV1 is listed as a pseudogene. This CDR3 is 14 amino acids long. Here the CDR3 DNA reads TGCACCAGCAGCCGTCAGGGCCAGAGTCAGGCCAAGTACTTC. This encodes CTSSRQGQSQAKYF.

This clone was counted many times. V gene TRBV2 combines with J gene TRBJ2-5; possible D gene TRBD2, 6 bases. Trimming cost V 9 bases and J 5 bases, with 13 bases left between them. The CDR3 spans 12 residues. CDR1 SNHLY and CDR2 FYNNEI come from the germline V gene. DNA of the CDR3: TGTGCCAGAGAGGAGGGCGGGGAGACCCAGTACTTC. It translates to CAREEGGETQYF.

This chain connects TRBV4-1 to TRBJ1-1; TRBD1 matches 11 bases. The germline V gene encodes CDR1 MGHRA and CDR2 YSYEKL. The J segment lost 6 bases and the V segment lost 1 base, leaving 10 bases of the junction unmatched. There are 17 residues in the CDR3. CDR3 nucleotide sequence: TGCGCCAGCAGCCAAGCCGGGACAGGGGGTTTTAGCGCTGAAGCTTTCTTT. Translated: CASSQAGTGGFSAEAFF.

The CDR3 nucleotides read TGTGCCAGTAGTATAGCGATAGGGGCTGAAGCTTTCTTT. It yields the protein CASSIAIGAEAFF. V and J are TRBV19 and TRBJ1-1, with D perhaps matching TRBD1 (5 bases). CDR1 LNHDA and CDR2 SQIVND come from the germline V gene (reference sequence). This CDR3 is built from 13 residues. Trimming took 1 base from V and 6 from J, leaving 9 bases between them.

The chain couples TRBV10-3 to TRBJ2-5; D gene ambiguous. V lost 5 bases and J 6 bases, leaving 19 bases between the germline ends. The CDR3 has 15 residues. Per the germline V gene, CDR1 is ENHRY and CDR2 is SYGVKD. The CDR3 spells CAISPLASSLQTQYF. The CDR3 DNA is TGTGCCATCAGTCCTTTAGCCTCAAGCTTGCAGACCCAGTACTTC.

The V call is TRBV28, the J call TRBJ2-7; TRBD2 matches 7 bases. The germline CDR1 and CDR2 sequences are MDHEN and SYDVKM. The CDR3 has 16 amino acids. J gave up 0 bases and V 3 bases, and 8 bases lay outside the gene matches. As DNA, the CDR3 is TGTGCCAGCAGTTTGGGGGGGGTAGGGGCCTCCTACGAGCAGTACTTC. This codes for CASSLGGVGASYEQYF.

This rearrangement joins TRBV7-6 to TRBJ2-1; D possibly corresponds to TRBD2 (5 bases). CDR3 length: 16 amino acids. V was pared by 4 bases and J by 7 bases, with 20 bases between. From germline, CDR1 is SGHVS and CDR2 FNYEAQ. CDR3 nucleotide sequence: TGTGCCAGCAGCTCCCGAGGGCCTACTAACACGAATGAGCAGTTCTTC. Its protein product is CASSSRGPTNTNEQFF.